The 19 T cell receptor beta chains below all came from one sample that was sequenced in a study of T cell responses to AZD1222 COVID-19 vaccine. TCRdb's table, derived via immunoSEQ multiplex PCR, lists solely in-frame clones and lacks some. The sample consists of about 160,000 clones, 85% to 90% of them appearing once. Sequencing was performed on peripheral blood, taken on day 0 of AZD1222 vaccination. The source is an adult in good health.

V usage is TRBV10-3 and J usage is TRBJ1-3; D is perhaps TRBD1 (6 bases). There are 18 residues in the CDR3. CDR1 ENHRY and CDR2 SYGVKD come from the germline V gene. The germline V and J ends were trimmed by 7 bases and 2 bases, with 24 bases remaining between them. The CDR3 DNA follows: TGTGCCATCAAACCAAACCGGGACATTAAAGATCCTGGAAACACCATATATTTT. It translates to CAIKPNRDIKDPGNTIYF.

The CDR3 region has the DNA TGTGCCAGCAACCCAGGGGGTGACATTCAGTACTTC. Encoded protein: CASNPGGDIQYF. The chain is built from TRBV6-2 or TRBV6-3 and TRBJ2-4; 7 bases line up with TRBD1. Losses at the gene ends were 7 bases for V and 8 bases for J; bases not matched to a gene: 5. CDR1 is MNHEY and CDR2 is SVGEGT in the germline V gene. The CDR3 has 12 amino acids.

This chain uses TRBV5-6 with TRBJ1-1; the D gene is possibly TRBD1 (6 bases). Germline CDR1 reads SGHDT; CDR2 reads YYEEEE. Trimming removed 2 bases from V and 5 bases from J, with 10 bases in between. CDR3 length: 13 amino acids. Here the CDR3 DNA reads TGTGCCAGCAGCTTCGAGAGGGGGACTGAAGCTTTCTTT. Protein sequence: CASSFERGTEAFF.

The chain recombines TRBV9 with TRBJ2-3, with 7 bases matching TRBD2. This CDR3 contains 16 residues. J lost 2 bases, V lost 0 bases, and 6 bases had no gene match. Per the germline V gene, CDR1 is SGDLS and CDR2 is YYNGEE. CDR3 sequence: CASSVVTGGDTDTQYF. CDR3 in DNA: TGTGCCAGCAGCGTAGTTACGGGGGGAGACACAGATACGCAGTATTTT.

The rearrangement links TRBV19 to TRBJ1-5; tentatively, D is TRBD1 (5 bases). The CDR3 spans 16 residues. Germline V gene lookup returns CDR1 LNHDA and CDR2 SQIVND (reference sequence). With 1 base removed from V and 1 base from J, the gap between germline ends came to 11 bases. The CDR3 DNA sequence: TGTGCCAGTAGTATAGTTGTCAGGGTGAGCAATCAGCCCCAGCATTTT. It translates to CASSIVVRVSNQPQHF.

This sequence joins TRBV14 and TRBJ1-6; no definite D call. V was cut by 0 bases and J by 3 bases, with 9 bases left in between. Germline loops: CDR1 SGHDN, CDR2 FVKESK. This CDR3 spans 16 amino acids. The CDR3 is CASSQERGDYNSPLHF. CDR3 bases: TGTGCCAGCAGCCAAGAACGAGGTGACTATAATTCACCCCTCCACTTT.

The chain employs TRBV27 and TRBJ2-5, with D uncertain. The germline CDR1 and CDR2 sequences are MNHEY and SMNVEV (reference sequence). This CDR3 has 14 residues. V lost 3 bases and J 2 bases, leaving 10 bases between the germline ends. The CDR3 is CASSLMAGQETQYF. CDR3 nucleotides: TGTGCCAGCAGTTTGATGGCTGGGCAAGAGACCCAGTACTTC.

The V gene is TRBV4-1, the J gene TRBJ1-1; TRBD1 might be the D (5 bases). Germline values: CDR1 MGHRA, CDR2 YSYEKL. V lost 6 bases and J 1 base, leaving 12 bases between the germline ends. The CDR3 has 14 residues. CDR3 residues: CASRRWGGNTEAFF. In DNA, the CDR3 is TGCGCCAGCAGGCGCTGGGGCGGGAACACTGAAGCTTTCTTT.

The chain combines TRBV6-5 with TRBJ2-5; D ambiguous. This CDR3 is 14 amino acids long. Germline V CDR1 and CDR2: MNHEY, SVGAGI. This CDR3 reads CASKGFESQETQYF. CDR3 DNA sequence: TGTGCTTCTAAAGGATTCGAATCCCAAGAGACCCAGTACTTC.

The chain has TRBV5-4 and TRBJ1-1; D not resolved. The CDR3 runs to 13 residues. Between the trimmed V and J ends, which lost 6 bases and 3 bases, there was a span of 12 bases. CDR1 is SGHNT and CDR2 is YYREEE in the germline V gene (reference sequence). The CDR3 bases are TGTGCCAGCACCACCCGATCGGACACTGAAGCTTTCTTT. Translating it yields CASTTRSDTEAFF. Using reference TRBV5-4 and TRBJ1-1 for the parts outside the CDR3, the full variable domain is ETGVTQSPTHLIKTRGQQVTLRCSSQSGHNTVSWYQQALGQGPQFIFQYYREEENGRGNFPPRFSGLQFPNYSSELNVNALELDDSALYLCASTTRSDTEAFFGQGTRLTVV.

This chain connects TRBV4-1 to TRBJ2-5; TRBD2 agrees at 7 bases. Unmatched junction bases numbered 16, after V lost 2 bases and J lost 7 bases. The CDR3 is 17 amino acids. CDR1 is MGHRA and CDR2 is YSYEKL in the germline V gene. The chain's CDR3 is CASSQTLADRPPRTQYF. The DNA of the CDR3 is TGCGCCAGCAGCCAAACCCTAGCGGACCGTCCCCCGCGGACCCAGTACTTC.

This sequence joins TRBV5-1 and TRBJ1-4; D is possibly TRBD1 (5 bases). Germline V CDR1 and CDR2: SGHRS, YFSETQ. The V end lost 1 base, the J end lost 10 bases, and 14 bases lay between the germline ends. CDR3 length: 14 amino acids. The CDR3 spells CASSLSDPGTKLFF. The CDR3 DNA reads TGCGCCAGCAGCTTGTCGGACCCGGGGACAAAACTGTTTTTT.

The rearrangement links TRBV3-1 (or the pseudogene TRBV3-2) to TRBJ1-2, with 8 bases that match TRBD1. From germline, CDR1 is LGHDT and CDR2 YNNKEL (reference sequence). This CDR3 contains 14 residues. The V and J ends lost 4 bases and 9 bases, in that order; junction bases with no gene match: 10. CDR3 bases: TGTGCCAGCAGCCCCGTTCAGGGGGCCAATCGCTACACCTTC. Translating gives CASSPVQGANRYTF.

Here the CDR3 DNA reads TGTGCCAGCAGCCCCCGACGGGAAAGGGACTACACCTTC. This gives the protein CASSPRRERDYTF. The J gene is TRBJ1-2, the V gene TRBV6-5; no reliable D call. Per germline, CDR1 MNHEY and CDR2 SVGAGI. This CDR3 region has 13 residues. V was trimmed by 6 bases and J by 10 bases, leaving 18 bases between them.

This clone was seen only a few times. V is TRBV5-6 and J is TRBJ1-1; D gene uncertain. The germline V gene has CDR1 SGHDT and CDR2 YYEEEE. The CDR3 is 17 residues long. Trimming took off 0 bases at V and 3 bases at J, with 18 bases between the two ends. CDR3 region: CASSLAATTQRYTEAFF. The CDR3, as DNA: TGTGCCAGCAGCTTGGCCGCAACGACCCAGCGATACACTGAAGCTTTCTTT.

This CDR3 reads CASSPRGFGAYEQYF. The CDR3 nucleotides are TGCGCCAGCAGCCCAAGGGGATTCGGGGCCTACGAGCAGTACTTC. The genes are TRBV4-3 and TRBJ2-7; D may be TRBD1 or TRBD2 (5 bases each). Trimming cost V 4 bases and J 2 bases, with 15 bases left between them. CDR1 is LGHNA, CDR2 YSLEER, per germline. The CDR3 has 15 residues.

The gene calls are TRBV5-1 and TRBJ2-1; D gene unclear. Per the germline V gene, CDR1 is SGHRS and CDR2 is YFSETQ. This CDR3 region has 13 residues. The V end was cut by 0 bases, the J end by 5 bases, with 6 bases between. CDR3 nucleotides: TGCGCCAGCAGCTTGGGGGTGGACAATGAGCAGTTCTTC. This translates into CASSLGVDNEQFF.

The rearrangement joins TRBV6-2 or TRBV6-3 to TRBJ2-4; 7 positions match TRBD1. The CDR3 consists of 14 residues. V gave up 4 bases and J gave up 6 bases; unmatched junction bases: 6. Germline CDR1 and CDR2: MNHEY and SVGEGT. CDR3 DNA: TGTGCCAGCAGTTCAGGGGGTCTGGTAAACATTCAGTACTTC. It codes for CASSSGGLVNIQYF.

The count of this clone is one. The chain links TRBV5-1 to TRBJ1-3; D is ambiguous. Germline loops: CDR1 SGHRS, CDR2 YFSETQ. The CDR3 loop spans 13 amino acids. The V end was cut by 5 bases, the J end by 0 bases, with 6 bases between. CDR3 sequence (DNA): TGCGCCAGCAGGGATTTCTCTGGAAACACCATATATTTT. Its protein is CASRDFSGNTIYF.